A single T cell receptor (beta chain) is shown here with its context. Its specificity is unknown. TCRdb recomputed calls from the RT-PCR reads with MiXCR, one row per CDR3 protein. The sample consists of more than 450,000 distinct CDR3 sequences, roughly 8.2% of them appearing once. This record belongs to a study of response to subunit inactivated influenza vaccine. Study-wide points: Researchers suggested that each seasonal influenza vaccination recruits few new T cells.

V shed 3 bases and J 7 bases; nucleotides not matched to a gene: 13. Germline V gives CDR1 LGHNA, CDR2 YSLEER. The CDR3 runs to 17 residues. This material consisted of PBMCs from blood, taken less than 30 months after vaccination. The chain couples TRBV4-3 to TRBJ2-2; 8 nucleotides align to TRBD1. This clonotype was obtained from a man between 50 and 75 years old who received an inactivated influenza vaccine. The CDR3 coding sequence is TGCGCCAGCAGCCATGTGCCGGGACAGGAGCTCCTCGGGGAGCTGTTTTTT. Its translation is CASSHVPGQELLGELFF.